This section outlines one T cell receptor (beta chain) sequence together with its context. Antigen: not known. These data come from a study of yellow fever vaccine responses in identical twins. Broader study findings: Among the twins, the vaccine T cell response reportedly seemed partly convergent and partly personalized.

CDR3 length equals 13 residues. Looked up from germline, CDR1 is SGHAT and CDR2 is FQNNGV. V gave up 5 bases and J gave up 2 bases; unmatched junction bases: 3. TCRdb called the RT-PCR reads again in MiXCR, with one record for every CDR3 protein. The sample records around 13,000 distinct CDR3 sequences, around four fifths being singletons. The chain is built from TRBV11-2 and TRBJ2-7; the match to TRBD1 covers 7 bases. This clonotype was sampled from a woman aged 18-29 years who received the yellow fever vaccine. The input for sequencing was T cells from blood (PBMCs), unsorted or a sorted subset (not recorded which), taken before or after yellow fever vaccination (not recorded which). The CDR3 DNA is TGTGCCAGCAGCAAGGGACAGCCCTACGAGCAGTACTTC. It translates to CASSKGQPYEQYF.